This TCR beta chain came from a study of long-term antiretroviral therapy in people with HIV. The CDR3 sequence is 13 residues long. From germline, CDR1 is SGHVS and CDR2 FQNEAQ. Trimming took off 5 bases at V and 4 bases at J, with 11 bases between the two ends. This was the immunoSEQ v3.0 assay at survey level. The data were produced by immunoSEQ multiplex PCR, yet TCRdb's version contains in-frame clones alone and is incomplete. This table has about 22,000 clones, roughly 80% appearing once. The rearrangement joins TRBV7-8 to TRBJ1-2; D is perhaps TRBD1 (5 bases). The specimen was unsorted PBMCs, collected 0.5 years before starting antiretroviral therapy. This TCR derives from a man aged 40-49 years with HIV. In DNA, the CDR3 is TGTGCCAGCAGCCTGGATGGGGGCTATGGCTACACCTTC. Its protein is CASSLDGGYGYTF. The full variable domain, rest sourced from reference TRBV7-8 and TRBJ1-2, is GAGVSQSPRYKVAKRGQDVALRCDPISGHVSLFWYQQALGQGPEFLTYFQNEAQLDKSGLPSDRFFAERPEGSVSTLKIQRTQQEDSAVYLCASSLDGGYGYTFGSGTRLTVV.